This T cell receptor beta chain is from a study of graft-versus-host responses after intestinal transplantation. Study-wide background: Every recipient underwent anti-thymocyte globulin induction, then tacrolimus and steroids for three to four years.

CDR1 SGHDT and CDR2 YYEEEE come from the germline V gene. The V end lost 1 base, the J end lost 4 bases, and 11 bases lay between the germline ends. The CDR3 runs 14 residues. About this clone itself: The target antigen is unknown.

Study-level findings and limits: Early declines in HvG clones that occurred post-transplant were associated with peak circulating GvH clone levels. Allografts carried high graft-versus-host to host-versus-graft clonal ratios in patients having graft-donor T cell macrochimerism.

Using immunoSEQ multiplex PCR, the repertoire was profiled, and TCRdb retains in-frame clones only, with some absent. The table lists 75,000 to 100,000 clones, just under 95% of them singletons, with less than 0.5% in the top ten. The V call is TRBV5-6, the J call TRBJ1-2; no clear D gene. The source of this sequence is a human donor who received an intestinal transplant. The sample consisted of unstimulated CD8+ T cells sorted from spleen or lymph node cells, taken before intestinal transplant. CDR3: CASSLSTELYGYTF. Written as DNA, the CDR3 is TGTGCCAGCAGCTTGAGTACAGAGCTCTATGGCTACACCTTC.